The clone carrying this T cell receptor (beta chain) was seen a handful of times. Its matching antigen is unknown. The source of the sample is a study of cytomegalovirus exposure and HLA in healthy donors. Whole-study findings and limits: Later on, an analysis tied some 17,000 TCR beta sequences to HLA alleles at 0.05 false discovery rate. Links to common viral pathogens appeared, in a later analysis, for several of the most significant clusters.

CDR1 is SGHDT and CDR2 is YYEEEE in the germline V gene. V lost 2 bases to trimming and J lost 4 bases; unmatched junction nucleotides: 5. The CDR3 runs to 14 residues. PCR primers comprised 60 Vbeta and 13 Jbeta primers. TCRdb's table, derived via immunoSEQ multiplex PCR, lists solely in-frame clones and lacks some. The data hold over 100,000 clones, with roughly 80% observed a single time. The clonotype comes from a female donor in good health and CMV-seronegative. V and J are TRBV5-6 and TRBJ1-1, with 7 nucleotides matching TRBD1. The sample taken for sequencing was PBMCs. In nucleotides, the CDR3 is TGTGCCAGCAGCTTAGACAGGGTAGGCACTGAAGCTTTCTTT. Translation: CASSLDRVGTEAFF.